This TCR beta chain comes out of a study of blood T cell repertoires in COVID-19. Looking at the study overall: Samples of COVID-19 (acute and convalescent) were obtained from the United States, Italy and Spain. PBMCs, B-cell-depleted T cells, or T cells were the source of the cDNA or gDNA that made up the material.

Profiled with immunoSEQ multiplex PCR; TCRdb holds only in-frame clones, not every one. The sample includes 110,000 to 150,000 clones, roughly nine tenths of them seen just once. V dropped 0 bases and J dropped 5; count of bases not matched to a gene: 6. Germline lookup yields CDR1 MGHDK and CDR2 SYGVNS. The CDR3 covers 15 residues. Sequenced input: peripheral blood. The gene calls are TRBV25-1 and TRBJ2-7; 8 nucleotides agree with TRBD1. The clonotype comes from a woman aged 60 to 75 with active COVID-19. DNA for the CDR3: TGTGCCAGCAGTGAATACGGGACAGGTCGTCACGAGCAGTACTTC. Translated: CASSEYGTGRHEQYF.